Below, 9 T cell receptor beta chains from the same sample are listed, as sequenced in a study of T-cell memory formation after mild COVID-19. In TCRdb, the 5' RACE reads were re-called with MiXCR into one record per CDR3 protein. The profile covers 140,000 or so distinct CDR3 sequences, with 6% to 6.5% appearing a single time and approximately 2.2% taken by the ten largest. Sequencing was done on a sample of PBMCs or a T cell subset sorted from them (not recorded which). The receptors stem from an adult woman who had mild COVID-19 (a few samples of this study predate the infection). Cell type and time point are not known.

This clonotype was picked up many times. The chain carries TRBV5-1 and TRBJ1-4, with 7 bases aligning to TRBD1. V lost 4 bases and J lost 7; bases outside the gene matches: 7. The germline V gene encodes CDR1 SGHRS and CDR2 YFSETQ. The length of the CDR3 is 14 residues. DNA for the CDR3: TGCGCCAGCAGCAAGGGGGCGGAAGGTGAAAAACTGTTTTTT. Translation gives CASSKGAEGEKLFF.

This clonotype was seen more than once but under ten times. The chain joins TRBV7-8 to TRBJ2-6, with D perhaps matching TRBD1 (6 bases). Germline loops: CDR1 SGHVS, CDR2 FQNEAQ. The V end lost 5 bases, the J end lost 1 base, and 15 bases lay between the germline ends. The CDR3 runs 17 residues. The CDR3 DNA follows: TGTGCCAGCAGCGTCGTACAGGGTTGGTCTGGGGCCAACGTCCTGACTTTC. Its protein product is CASSVVQGWSGANVLTF.

This clonotype was detected a few times. The chain has TRBV6-2 or TRBV6-3 and TRBJ2-2; no firm D call. The CDR3 is 11 residues long. With 6 bases removed from V and 4 bases from J, the gap between germline ends came to 3 bases. The V gene's germline CDR1 is MNHEY and CDR2 SVGEGT. The CDR3 region has the DNA TGTGCCAGCAGATCCACCGGGGAGCTGTTTTTT. This gives the protein CASRSTGELFF.

The sample holds many counts of this clonotype. The rearrangement joins TRBV20-1 to TRBJ2-5; TRBD2 matches at 10 bases. The CDR3 extends over 15 amino acids. Germline assignment: CDR1 DFQATT and CDR2 SNEGSKA (reference sequence). J was trimmed by 3 bases and V by 2 bases; bases with no gene match: 6. The CDR3 DNA sequence: TGCAGTGCTAGACGACCCGGGACTAGCGAAGAGACCCAGTACTTC. Translated, it gives CSARRPGTSEETQYF.

This rearrangement joins TRBV29-1 to TRBJ2-1, with 8 positions matching TRBD2. This CDR3 region has 14 residues. Unmatched junction bases numbered 10, after V lost 6 bases and J lost 6 bases. Germline CDR1 and CDR2: SQVTM and ANQGSEA. The CDR3 DNA is TGCAGCGTGAGAAGCGGGAGTTCCGCCAATGAGCAGTTCTTC. The encoded protein is CSVRSGSSANEQFF.

This sequence joins TRBV5-1 and TRBJ2-5; 12 bases are shared with TRBD2. The ends lost 1 base at V and 2 bases at J; junction bases unmatched: 6. The CDR3 runs 17 residues. CDR1 is SGHRS, CDR2 YFSETQ, per germline. CDR3: CASSLKTSGGNQETQYF. The CDR3 DNA sequence: TGCGCCAGCAGCTTGAAAACTAGCGGGGGGAATCAAGAGACCCAGTACTTC.

V is TRBV7-2 and J is TRBJ2-7, with D tentatively TRBD1 (7 bases). Trimming removed 0 bases at V and 0 bases at J, with 18 bases between. This CDR3 is built from 18 residues. Germline values: CDR1 SGHTA, CDR2 FQGNSA. As DNA, the CDR3 is TGTGCCAGCAGCTTAGCACTTACAGGGGACTTTAGCTCCTACGAGCAGTACTTC. Its translation: CASSLALTGDFSSYEQYF.

Many counts were recorded for this clonotype. The chain has TRBV5-1 and TRBJ1-1; TRBD1 might be the D (6 bases). Trimming removed 4 bases at V and 2 bases at J, with 12 bases between. Germline CDR1 reads SGHRS; CDR2 reads YFSETQ. The CDR3 runs 14 residues. CDR3 loop: CASSEQGVNTEAFF. The CDR3, as DNA: TGCGCCAGCAGCGAACAGGGAGTTAACACTGAAGCTTTCTTT.

V usage is TRBV7-2 and J usage is TRBJ1-5, with D hard to call. The CDR3 consists of 15 residues. V was shortened by 3 bases and J by 0 bases, with 9 bases between the two germline ends. Germline V lookup: CDR1 SGHTA, CDR2 FQGNSA. CDR3 DNA: TGTGCCAGCAGCTTGGTCGCTTATAGCAATCAGCCCCAGCATTTT. Protein: CASSLVAYSNQPQHF.